This T cell receptor beta chain came from a study of blood T cell repertoires in COVID-19 (dated by TCRdb to about 2020). Notes on the research overall: Samples from collaborators originated in the United States, Italy and Spain and spanned both the acute and convalescent phases of COVID-19. The dataset comprised deeply sampled blood TCRbeta repertoires from subjects exposed to, actively infected with, or recovered from COVID-19. Where available, HLA class I and class II types were obtained from metadata supplied by the sample provider rather than from assay-based typing. Nearly every sample came with metadata listing a de-identified subject ID, COVID-19 status, age in years and sex. The material from the prospective study consisted of cDNA or gDNA derived from T cells, B-cell-depleted T cells, or PBMCs. The repertoires were made available in a free public database intended to serve as a resource for research on the immune response to SARS-CoV-2. The samples were drawn from the first 160 participants of the ongoing ImmuneRACE study and from over 950 subjects provided by 6 global collaborators.

The CDR3 sequence holds 11 residues, the cysteine and phenylalanine included. Only the CDR3 DNA stays, 33 bases, in frame from base 1. V loses 3 bases of germline sequence and J loses 13 bases, and the interval between the two ends is 10 bases. The immunoSEQ Assay, a bias-controlled multiplex PCR, was used to amplify TCRbeta CDR3 regions from genomic DNA. Concerning the study's data processing: Nucleated cell counts per sample were estimated from amplification of reference gene primers within the assay. Sequence reads were collapsed and filtered to measure the absolute abundance of every unique TCRbeta CDR3 rearrangement. For each sample, productive Simpson clonality was calculated by taking the square root of Simpson's diversity index across productive rearrangements. TCRdb carries this immuneACCESS record with in-frame sequences only. Its versions omit some clonotypes, under half of them owing to an unresolved V gene in the studies checked, with the rest unexplained. V and J calls and clone size are as listed in that table; D and trimming were resolved from the DNA. In this sample the table shows 54,000 or so clones, 86% of which occur a single time. 20% to 25% of the sample belongs to the ten largest clones.

Broad study findings and their caveats: Clinical and demographic metadata were provided uncurated, with the amount varying by source and participant.

As concerns this clone: The clone's antigen remains unknown. The input lacks base qualities; no much larger clone sits a single base away.

Each collaborating institution followed its own protocols to collect whole blood in K2EDTA tubes. Collaborator samples were shipped for TCRbeta analysis as frozen whole blood, isolated PBMCs, or DNA extracted from either sample type. The rearranged segments are TRBV12-3 or TRBV12-4 and TRBJ2-1, with an unclear D gene assignment. Sample: peripheral blood. The source of this sequence is a woman of 80 years or more with acute or convalescent COVID-19. This receptor has the CDR3 CASSFSHYQFF. Here is the DNA: TGTGCCAGCAGTTTTTCGCACTACCAGTTCTTC.